These T cell receptor beta chains were read from a single sample in a study of cytomegalovirus exposure and HLA in healthy donors. TCRdb's copy holds only in-frame clones and misses some; the assay was immunoSEQ multiplex PCR. The sample holds some 140,000 clones, approximately 90% seen once. The sample taken for sequencing was PBMCs. The receptors here all came from a woman in her twenties or thirties in good health and CMV-seronegative. Both conserved end residues are part of each CDR3. The D gene is left open where the match is weak. The size of a clone is reported for some rows only, either as once, few or many, or as a class for expanded clones.

abundance | j_gene | d_gene | v_gene | CDR3nt | CDR3aa
NA | TRBJ1-2 | NA | TRBV28 | TGTGCCAGCAGTTTATCCAGGGCCTATGGCTACACCTTC | CASSLSRAYGYTF
once | TRBJ1-1 | TRBD1 | TRBV6-1 | TGTGCCAGCAGGACAGGGGGCGCTTCGAGGACTGAAGCTTTCTTT | CASRTGGASRTEAFF
NA | TRBJ2-7 | TRBD2 | TRBV7-9 | TGTTCCAGCAGCTTAGCGACTAGCGGGGTCACTCTTACCTACGAGCAGTACTTC | CSSSLATSGVTLTYEQYF
NA | TRBJ2-2 | TRBD1 | TRBV7-2 | TGTGCCAGCAGCGCCCGGGACAGATTCACCGGGGAGCTGTTTTTT | CASSARDRFTGELFF
NA | TRBJ2-1 | NA | TRBV5-1 | TGCGCCAGCAGCCGCCCGGAGCGTAATGAGCAGTTCTTC | CASSRPERNEQFF
NA | TRBJ2-3 | NA | TRBV7-2 | TGTGCCAGCAGCTTAGACTACCGGACAGATACGCAGTATTTT | CASSLDYRTDTQYF
NA | TRBJ1-5 | NA | TRBV7-2 | TGTGCCAGCAGCCTGACAGATCAGCCCCAGCATTTT | CASSLTDQPQHF
NA | TRBJ2-7 | NA | TRBV15 | TGTGCCACCAGCACAGGTAACAGGAACCTCTACGAGCAGTACTTC | CATSTGNRNLYEQYF
NA | TRBJ1-3 | NA | TRBV7-9 | TGTGCCAGCAGCTTAGCCCGGGTCCCTGGAAACACCATATATTTT | CASSLARVPGNTIYF
NA | TRBJ2-2 | TRBD2 | TRBV7-2 | TGTGCCAGCAGCTTATGGACTAGCTCGAACACCGGGGAGCTGTTTTTT | CASSLWTSSNTGELFF
NA | TRBJ2-7 | TRBD2 | TRBV6-5 | TGTGCCAGTTATAGCGGGGGGGCCCGGGAGCAGTACTTC | CASYSGGAREQYF
NA | TRBJ1-1 | TRBD1 | TRBV5-4 | TGTGCCAGCAGCTCACAGGGGGGGAACACTGAAGCTTTCTTT | CASSSQGGNTEAFF
NA | TRBJ2-1 | TRBD2 | TRBV2 | TGTGCCAGCAGGCTAGCGGGAAGGCGAAGAAACAATGAGCAGTTCTTC | CASRLAGRRRNNEQFF
NA | TRBJ2-7 | NA | TRBV18 | TGTGCCAGCTCACCCCGAGACGAGCAGTACTTC | CASSPRDEQYF
NA | TRBJ2-7 | NA | TRBV19 | TGTGCCAGTAAATCGGTGGATCAGGTCGTCAACGAGCAGTACTTC | CASKSVDQVVNEQYF
few | TRBJ2-5 | TRBD2 | TRBV7-6 | TGTGCCAGCAGCTTAGGTGCTAGCGGTCAAGAGACCCAGTACTTC | CASSLGASGQETQYF
few | TRBJ1-5 | NA | TRBV19 | TGTGCCAGTAGTATCAGGGCTCAGCCCCAGCATTTT | CASSIRAQPQHF
NA | TRBJ1-2 | NA | TRBV28 | TGTGCCAGCAGATTAACCGGGTTCACGAGTGGCTACACCTTC | CASRLTGFTSGYTF
NA | TRBJ1-5 | NA | TRBV27 | TGTGCCAGCAGTCCGCTAAGGGGCGGCAGTCAGCCCCAGCATTTT | CASSPLRGGSQPQHF
NA | TRBJ1-1 | NA | TRBV15 | TGTGCCACCAGCAGAGCTACCCTCACCATGAACACTGAAGCTTTCTTT | CATSRATLTMNTEAFF
NA | TRBJ1-1 | NA | TRBV14 | TGTGCCAGCAGCCAAGTCGGAGGCCTGATGTACCTGGACACTGAAGCTTTCTTT | CASSQVGGLMYLDTEAFF
NA | TRBJ2-6 | NA | TRBV15 | TGTGCCACCAGCAGGCAGGGATCTGGGGCCAACGTCCTGACTTTC | CATSRQGSGANVLTF
NA | TRBJ1-3 | NA | TRBV30 | TGTGCCTGGAGCGGTGAATTCTCTGGAAACACCATATATTTT | CAWSGEFSGNTIYF
NA | TRBJ1-3 | TRBD1 | TRBV5-1 | TGCGCCAGCAGTAGCCAGGGGGCAACTGGAAACACCATATATTTT | CASSSQGATGNTIYF
NA | TRBJ1-2 | TRBD1 | TRBV28 | TGTGCCACTCACCGAGGACAGGGGTATGGCTACACCTTC | CATHRGQGYGYTF
NA | TRBJ1-1 | NA | TRBV7-3 | TGTGCCAGCAGCCCCTTTGACATTGTGTACACTGAAGCTTTCTTT | CASSPFDIVYTEAFF
NA | TRBJ2-1 | NA | TRBV27 | TGTGCCAGCAGTTTATCCCAAGTAGCGAGAGCCTACAATGAGCAGTTCTTC | CASSLSQVARAYNEQFF
NA | TRBJ2-2 | NA | TRBV30 | TGTGCCTGGAGTAACCTCGGGCAGGGCACCGGGGAGCTGTTTTTT | CAWSNLGQGTGELFF
NA | TRBJ2-5 | TRBD1 | TRBV11-3 | TGTGCCAGCAGCTTAGGACAGGGCTCAGAGACCCAGTACTTC | CASSLGQGSETQYF
NA | TRBJ1-5 | NA | TRBV15 | TGTGCCACCAGCAGAGAGGGCATTAGCAATCAGCCCCAGCATTTT | CATSREGISNQPQHF
NA | TRBJ1-1 | NA | TRBV28 | TGTGCCAGCAGGGCCTCGTTTACGACTGAAGCTTTCTTT | CASRASFTTEAFF
NA | TRBJ1-6 | NA | TRBV30 | TGTGCCTGGAGTAGCGACGGGTATAATTCACCCCTCCACTTT | CAWSSDGYNSPLHF
NA | TRBJ2-7 | TRBD1 | TRBV4-1 | TGCGCCAGCAGCCGGGGAGGGGACAGGGGGCTGTACGAGCAGTACTTC | CASSRGGDRGLYEQYF
NA | TRBJ2-4 | NA | TRBV25-1 | TGTGCCAGCAGTCCGGGGGGCCTAAACATTCAGTACTTC | CASSPGGLNIQYF
NA | TRBJ2-3 | NA | TRBV7-9 | TGTGCCAGCAGGGGCGCGGGCCCTTCCAGCACAGATACGCAGTATTTT | CASRGAGPSSTDTQYF